This TCR beta chain emerged from a study of T cells in Graves' hyperthyroidism and ophthalmopathy. RNA transcripts gave rise to amplified TCR beta CDR3 regions. The HTBI primer set drove a first-round RT-PCR of the TCR CDR3. Each CDR3 protein is one row after TCRdb ran MiXCR on the multiplex PCR reads. The table shows 200,000 to 250,000 distinct CDR3 sequences, with 17% occurring only once. Lactation, pregnancy, other autoimmune disease or uncontrolled infection led to exclusion of patients. From approximately 9.5 ml of fresh peripheral blood, PBMCs were isolated. Overall study results and limits: Blood held most thyroid clonotypes expanded above 0.001 frequency. Patients with ophthalmopathy were separated from those with stable hyperthyroidism by a 13 V-J model.

CDR3 length: 16 residues. CDR1 and CDR2 from the germline V gene are LGHDT and YNNKEL (reference sequence). Trimming removed 2 bases from V and 3 bases from J, with 15 bases in between. With respect to this clonotype: Its antigen is currently unknown.

Input material: blood. The receptor's source is a man aged 45-60 years with Graves' hyperthyroidism. The chain couples TRBV3-1 to TRBJ2-3; TRBD2 is a possible D gene (5 bases). CDR3 region: CASSQTSYTFTDTQYF. The CDR3 DNA is TGTGCCAGCAGCCAAACTAGTTATACATTTACAGATACGCAGTATTTT.